The 5 T cell receptor beta chains below come from one sample, sequenced in a study of response to subunit inactivated influenza vaccine. MiXCR was run by TCRdb on the RT-PCR reads, yielding one entry per CDR3 protein. The sample has hundreds of thousands of distinct CDR3 sequences, more than 15% seen once. This specimen was PBMCs from blood, taken 11 to 12 days after vaccination. These receptor sequences come from a man aged 50 or older who received an inactivated influenza vaccine.

This clonotype has only a few counts. The J gene is TRBJ1-1, the V gene TRBV7-2; D is uncertain. CDR3 length equals 17 residues. CDR1 SGHTA and CDR2 FQGNSA come from the germline V gene. V lost 5 bases to trimming and J lost 1 base, with 20 bases between them. In DNA form, the CDR3 reads TGTGCCAGCAGCCCACGGACCCTTCACCGGGGGAACACTGAAGCTTTCTTT. Encoded protein: CASSPRTLHRGNTEAFF. Filled out from reference TRBV7-2 and TRBJ1-1, the complete variable domain reads GAGVSQSPSNKVTEKGKDVELRCDPISGHTALYWYRQSLGQGLEFLIYFQGNSAPDKSGLPSDRFSAERTGGSVSTLTIQRTQQEDSAVYLCASSPRTLHRGNTEAFFGQGTRLTVV.

The rearrangement uses TRBV7-9 and TRBJ1-2; possible D gene TRBD1, 5 bases. CDR1 is SEHNR, CDR2 FQNEAQ, per germline (reference sequence). V was shortened by 6 bases and J by 6 bases, with 8 bases between the two germline ends. This CDR3 has 11 amino acids. The CDR3 nucleotides read TGTGCCAGCAGTTCAGGGAATGGCTACACCTTC. Translation gives CASSSGNGYTF.

A few counts support this clonotype. The CDR3 here is CASSYSLAGYYEQYF. DNA of the CDR3: TGTGCCAGCAGTTACTCACTAGCGGGATACTACGAGCAGTACTTC. The genes are TRBV6-5 and TRBJ2-7; the match to TRBD2 covers 10 bases. The V and J ends lost 0 bases and 3 bases, in that order; junction bases with no gene match: 2. The CDR3 spans 15 residues. The germline CDR1 and CDR2 sequences are MNHEY and SVGAGI.

This chain joins TRBV7-8 and TRBJ2-3; TRBD2 matches 12 bases. CDR1 and CDR2 from the germline V gene are SGHVS and FQNEAQ. The CDR3 is made up of 16 amino acids. J gave up 4 bases and V 2 bases, and 4 bases lay outside the gene matches. The CDR3 protein is CASSLTTSGGPDTQYF. Here the CDR3 DNA reads TGTGCCAGCAGCTTAACTACTAGCGGGGGGCCAGATACGCAGTATTTT.

V and J are TRBV11-1 and TRBJ2-1; 9 nucleotides agree with TRBD2. Germline lookup yields CDR1 SGHAT and CDR2 FQDESV (reference sequence). The CDR3 contains 18 residues. Unmatched junction bases numbered 7, after V lost 1 base and J lost 0 bases. The CDR3 region is CASSLVGTSLSSYNEQFF. The CDR3 DNA reads TGTGCCAGCAGCTTAGTAGGGACTAGCCTTAGCTCCTACAATGAGCAGTTCTTC.